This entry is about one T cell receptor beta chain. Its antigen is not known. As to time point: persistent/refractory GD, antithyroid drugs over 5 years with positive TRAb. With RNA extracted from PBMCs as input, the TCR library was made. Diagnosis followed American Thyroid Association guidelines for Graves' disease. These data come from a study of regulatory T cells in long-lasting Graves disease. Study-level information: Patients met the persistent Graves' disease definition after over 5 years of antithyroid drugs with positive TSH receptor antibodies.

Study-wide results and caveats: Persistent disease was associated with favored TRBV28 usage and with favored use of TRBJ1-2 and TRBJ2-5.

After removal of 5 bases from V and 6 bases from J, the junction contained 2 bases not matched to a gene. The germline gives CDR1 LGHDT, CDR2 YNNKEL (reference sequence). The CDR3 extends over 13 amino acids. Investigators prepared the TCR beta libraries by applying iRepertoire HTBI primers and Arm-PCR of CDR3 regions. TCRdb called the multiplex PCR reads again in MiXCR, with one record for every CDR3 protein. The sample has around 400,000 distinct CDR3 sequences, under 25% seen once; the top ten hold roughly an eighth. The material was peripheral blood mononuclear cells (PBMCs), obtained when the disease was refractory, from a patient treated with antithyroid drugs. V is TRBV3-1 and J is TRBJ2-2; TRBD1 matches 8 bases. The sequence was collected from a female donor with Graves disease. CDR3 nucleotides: TGTGCCAGCAGCAAACAGGGGGCCGGGGAGCTGTTTTTT. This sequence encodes CASSKQGAGELFF.